These 14 T cell receptor beta chains came from one sample sequenced in a study of T cells in localized non-small cell lung cancer. This table comes from immunoSEQ multiplex PCR, and its TCRdb copy is limited to in-frame clones, with some not included. The table has tens of thousands of clones, 70% to 90% seen once. The starting material was peripheral blood, obtained before any cancer treatment. The receptors here all came from a woman between 35 and 75 years old with stage I lung adenocarcinoma.

The table lists this clone with a few counts. This chain links TRBV27 with TRBJ1-6; D is uncertain. Germline CDR1 is MNHEY and CDR2 is SMNVEV (reference sequence). V lost 2 bases and J lost 0, with 11 bases in between. This CDR3 comprises 17 residues. The CDR3 spells CASSLAGGSSYNSPLHF. The CDR3, as DNA: TGTGCCAGCAGTTTAGCGGGCGGGAGCTCCTATAATTCACCCCTCCACTTT.

The CDR3 spells CASSFVFEAGELFF. The CDR3 bases are TGTGCCAGCAGTTTCGTGTTCGAAGCCGGGGAGCTGTTTTTT. The V gene is TRBV28, the J gene TRBJ2-2; D unresolved. Trimming removed 3 bases from V and 6 bases from J, with 11 bases in between. Germline-derived CDR1 and CDR2 are MDHEN and SYDVKM. This CDR3 spans 14 amino acids.

In nucleotides, the CDR3 is TGTGCCAGCAGTGACACAGGGATAGCTAACTATGGCTACACCTTC. Translation: CASSDTGIANYGYTF. The chain carries TRBV6-4 and TRBJ1-2, with TRBD1 as a possible D gene (6 bases). V was pared by 2 bases and J by 0 bases, with 10 bases between. The CDR3 is 15 amino acids. Germline-derived CDR1 and CDR2 are MRHNA and SNTAGT.

This chain connects TRBV2 to TRBJ2-1; 11 bases map to TRBD2. Germline CDR1 is SNHLY and CDR2 is FYNNEI. With V trimmed by 6 bases and J by 9 bases, 10 bases remained unmatched. This CDR3 has 15 amino acids. The CDR3 DNA reads TGTGCCAGCAGCGGTACTAGCGGGAGCTTGATTGAGCAGTTCTTC. As protein: CASSGTSGSLIEQFF.

The V call is TRBV28, the J call TRBJ2-1; tentatively, D is TRBD2 (6 bases). V lost 3 bases and J lost 0, with 15 bases in between. Germline-derived CDR1 and CDR2 are MDHEN and SYDVKM. The CDR3 contains 17 residues. The CDR3 DNA is TGTGCCAGCAGTTTTGGGGACTCCGAAAGCTCCTACAATGAGCAGTTCTTC. Encoded protein: CASSFGDSESSYNEQFF.

V is TRBV28 and J is TRBJ2-1, with 9 nucleotides matching TRBD1. The J segment lost 7 bases and the V segment lost 2 bases, leaving 3 bases of the junction unmatched. The CDR3 consists of 14 residues. The V gene's germline CDR1 is MDHEN and CDR2 SYDVKM. The CDR3 region has the DNA TGTGCCAGCAGTTTAGGGACAGGGAGGAATGAGCAGTTCTTC. Its protein is CASSLGTGRNEQFF.

The chain is built from TRBV19 and TRBJ1-1; weak D call: TRBD1 (6 bases). The CDR3 spans 15 residues. Germline CDR1 is LNHDA and CDR2 is SQIVND (reference sequence). Deletions cut 3 bases from V and 4 bases from J, with 15 bases between. Here the CDR3 reads CASSIGGGVGTEAFF. DNA for the CDR3: TGTGCCAGTAGTATCGGGGGGGGCGTCGGCACTGAAGCTTTCTTT.

The chain has TRBV27 and TRBJ1-2; 8 bases are a match to TRBD1. Trimming took 5 bases from V and 4 from J; bases not matched to a gene: 12. Germline CDR1 is MNHEY and CDR2 is SMNVEV (reference sequence). The CDR3 loop spans 16 amino acids. CDR3 protein: CASSPTGEEVSYGYTF. In nucleotides, the CDR3 is TGTGCCAGCAGTCCGACAGGGGAGGAAGTAAGCTATGGCTACACCTTC.

The chain links TRBV7-2 to TRBJ2-7; D remains unclear. CDR1 is SGHTA and CDR2 is FQGNSA in the germline V gene. With 4 bases removed from V and 3 bases from J, the gap between germline ends came to 10 bases. The CDR3 loop spans 13 amino acids. Here the CDR3 reads CASSSQSYYEQYF. In DNA, the CDR3 is TGTGCCAGCAGCTCCCAGTCTTACTACGAGCAGTACTTC.

About this clone itself: The junction does not match germline at one end; this may be a read error. The chain has TRBV6-1 and TRBJ2-7; 10 bases line up with TRBD2. The CDR3 covers 14 residues. Germline V CDR1 and CDR2: MNHNS, SASEGT. In DNA, the CDR3 is TGTGCCAGCGGTGAAGCGGGGGGGATCTACGAGCAGTACTTC. Translated, it gives CASGEAGGIYEQYF.

The gene calls are TRBV6-1 and TRBJ1-3, with D perhaps TRBD1 (5 bases). Trimming took 2 bases from V and 0 from J, leaving 8 bases between them. Germline V gene lookup returns CDR1 MNHNS and CDR2 SASEGT. The CDR3 has 15 residues. CDR3 sequence: CASSEWGTSGNTIYF. DNA of the CDR3: TGTGCCAGCAGTGAATGGGGCACCTCTGGAAACACCATATATTTT.

In this sample, this clone turned up once. The CDR3 coding sequence is TGTGCCAGCAGGGGTTACGGGAGTAATCGGGATGAAAAACTGTTTTTT. Protein: CASRGYGSNRDEKLFF. The V and J genes are TRBV28 and TRBJ1-4; D uncertain. CDR1 and CDR2 from the germline V gene are MDHEN and SYDVKM. The V gene lost 6 bases and the J gene lost 6 bases, with 20 bases spanning the gap. There are 16 residues in the CDR3.

This rearrangement joins TRBV27 to TRBJ2-3, with D possibly being TRBD1 (5 bases). Per germline, CDR1 MNHEY and CDR2 SMNVEV (reference sequence). Trimming took off 8 bases at V and 2 bases at J, with 17 bases between the two ends. This CDR3 has 15 amino acids. The CDR3: CASSAGLPLTDTQYF. The CDR3 DNA follows: TGTGCCAGCTCAGCAGGGTTGCCTCTCACAGATACGCAGTATTTT.

This sequence joins TRBV28 and TRBJ1-4; TRBD1 agrees at 7 bases. The V gene's germline CDR1 is MDHEN and CDR2 SYDVKM. This CDR3 is built from 14 residues. Germline trimming cut 8 bases from V and 4 bases from J; bases unmatched to any gene: 7. The CDR3 nucleotides read TGTGCCAGCCTGACAGGGACCGTTAATGAAAAACTGTTTTTT. Protein sequence: CASLTGTVNEKLFF. The full variable domain, rest sourced from reference TRBV28 and TRBJ1-4, is DVKVTQSSRYLVKRTGEKVFLECVQDMDHENMFWYRQDPGLGLRLIYFSYDVKMKEKGDIPEGYSVSREKKERFSLILESASTNQTSMYLCASLTGTVNEKLFFGSGTQLSVL.